This TCR beta chain originates from a study of Ad26.COV2.S vaccination and SARS-CoV-2 variants. General study results and limits: Relative to placebo recipients, vaccine recipients exhibited elevated spike-specific TCR breadth.

Regarding this clone: Its specificity is not known.

Here immunoSEQ multiplex PCR was the method, and the copy in TCRdb shows in-frame clones only, minus some. The sample shows some 520,000 clones, around 90% of them seen only once. Indicated treatment: around 19 received Ad26.COV2.S at low or high dose, single or two shots; roughly 5 received placebo; per-sample allocation not given. Samples were taken on day 63 after the first vaccine or placebo injection. A Boston donor was an adult aged 18-55 years. The germline CDR1 and CDR2 sequences are KGHDR and SFDVKD. This CDR3 is 16 amino acids long. The V and J ends lost 3 bases and 8 bases respectively, with 16 bases between them.

The receptor's source is a person aged 18-65 years who received the Ad26.COV2.S COVID-19 vaccine or a placebo. Sequencing was performed on peripheral blood, taken in a trial of Ad26.COV2.S vaccine versus placebo. The chain employs TRBV24-1 and TRBJ2-6; D not certain. The CDR3 bases are TGTGCCACCAGTGATCCTGGACCCCTTCGATCCAACGTCCTGACTTTC. Protein product: CATSDPGPLRSNVLTF.